This T cell receptor (beta chain) was captured by sequencing in a study of patients and donors after allogeneic stem cell transplantation. This CDR3 spans 15 amino acids. V gave up 7 bases and J gave up 1 base; unmatched junction bases: 9. Germline V gives CDR1 LNHDA, CDR2 SQIVND (reference sequence). TCRdb re-called the RT-PCR reads with MiXCR, one entry per CDR3 protein. The table lists roughly 180,000 distinct CDR3 sequences, less than 45% of them singletons, with 33% in the top ten. The table lists this clonotype with a few counts. The sample taken for sequencing was blood, either unsorted or a sorted T cell fraction (not recorded which). The J gene is TRBJ1-1, the V gene TRBV19, with TRBD1 matching 7 bases. The source of this sequence is a human donor who was either an allogeneic HSCT recipient or a stem cell or donor lymphocyte infusion donor (not recorded which). It is not recorded whose cells these are; they may come from a transplant donor. The CDR3 coding sequence is TGTGCCAGTAACACAGGGGCAGGGAGGAACACTGAAGCTTTCTTT. Translated: CASNTGAGRNTEAFF.